This T cell receptor beta chain was documented in a study of human T cells and chemical hapten exposure. Regarding the study as a whole: Every donor had alopecia, and their immune response may therefore differ from healthy people's.

Time point given: pre-sensitization, week 0. This sample's treatment: therapeutic diphenylcyclopropenone sensitization with weekly scalp DPC. Blood draws came before every patch-test application. TCRdb re-derived calls from the RACE reads in MiXCR, one entry per CDR3 protein. The sample has 85,000 to 100,000 distinct CDR3 sequences; 11% are singletons. There are a few counts of this clonotype. Its antigen remains unknown. The sample consisted of whole blood, taken in connection with sensitization to the hapten diphenylcyclopropenone (DPC). The receptor was derived from an older woman with alopecia areata. Some clones in this sample may be carry-over from other donors' samples.

The CDR3 nucleotides are TGTGCCAGCTCACCAGGGGGCAGAGGTACTGAAGCTTTCTTT. It specifies CASSPGGRGTEAFF. J is TRBJ1-1 and V is TRBV18; possibly TRBD1 for D (6 bases). The V end lost 2 bases, the J end lost 5 bases, and 12 bases lay between the germline ends. The CDR3 runs to 14 residues. Germline V gene lookup returns CDR1 KGHSH and CDR2 LQKENI.